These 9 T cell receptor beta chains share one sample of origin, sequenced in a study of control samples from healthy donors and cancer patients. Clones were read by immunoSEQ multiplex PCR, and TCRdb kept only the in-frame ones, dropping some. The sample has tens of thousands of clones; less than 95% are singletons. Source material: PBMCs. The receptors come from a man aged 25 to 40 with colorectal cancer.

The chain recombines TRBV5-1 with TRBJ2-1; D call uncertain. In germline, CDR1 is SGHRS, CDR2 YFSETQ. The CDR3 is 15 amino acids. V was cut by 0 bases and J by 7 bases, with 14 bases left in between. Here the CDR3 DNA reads TGCGCCAGCAGCTTGGACCGCCCACCTTGGAATGAGCAGTTCTTC. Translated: CASSLDRPPWNEQFF.

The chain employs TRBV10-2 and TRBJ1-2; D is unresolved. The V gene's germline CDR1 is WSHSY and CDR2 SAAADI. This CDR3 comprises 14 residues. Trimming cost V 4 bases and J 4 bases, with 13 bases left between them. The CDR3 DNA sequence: TGCGCCAGCAGTGGCCAGGACGATTTCTATGGCTACACCTTC. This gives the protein CASSGQDDFYGYTF.

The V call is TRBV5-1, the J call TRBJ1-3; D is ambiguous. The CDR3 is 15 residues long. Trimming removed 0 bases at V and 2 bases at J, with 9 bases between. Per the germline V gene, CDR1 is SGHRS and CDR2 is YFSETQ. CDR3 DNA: TGCGCCAGCAGCTTGGAGGGAGCGGCTGGAAACACCATATATTTT. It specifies CASSLEGAAGNTIYF. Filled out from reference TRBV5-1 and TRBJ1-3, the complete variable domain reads KAGVTQTPRYLIKTRGQQVTLSCSPISGHRSVSWYQQTPGQGLQFLFEYFSETQRNKGNFPGRFSGRQFSNSRSEMNVSTLELGDSALYLCASSLEGAAGNTIYFGEGSWLTVV.

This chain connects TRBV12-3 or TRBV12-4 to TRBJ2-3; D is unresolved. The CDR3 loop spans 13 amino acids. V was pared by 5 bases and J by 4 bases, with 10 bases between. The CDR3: CASSHGSADTQYF. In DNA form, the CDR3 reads TGTGCCAGCAGTCACGGCAGTGCAGATACGCAGTATTTT.

The CDR3 protein is CAISELTNEQFF. The CDR3 region has the DNA TGTGCCATCAGTGAGTTGACAAATGAGCAGTTCTTC. The chain is built from TRBV10-3 and TRBJ2-1; unclear D gene. Trimming removed 1 base from V and 7 bases from J, with 5 bases in between. The germline CDR1 and CDR2 sequences are ENHRY and SYGVKD. The CDR3 is 12 amino acids.

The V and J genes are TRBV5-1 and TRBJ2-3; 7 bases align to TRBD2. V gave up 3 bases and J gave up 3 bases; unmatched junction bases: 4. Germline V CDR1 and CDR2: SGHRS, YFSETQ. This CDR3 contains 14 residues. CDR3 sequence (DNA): TGCGCCAGCAGCTCCGGACTAGGAACAGATACGCAGTATTTT. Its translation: CASSSGLGTDTQYF.

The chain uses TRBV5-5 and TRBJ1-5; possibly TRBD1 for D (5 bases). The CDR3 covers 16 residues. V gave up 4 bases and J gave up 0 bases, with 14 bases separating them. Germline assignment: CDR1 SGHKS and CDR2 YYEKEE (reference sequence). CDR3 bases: TGTGCCAGCAGCCCCGGAGCGGGGACTAGCAATCAGCCCCAGCATTTT. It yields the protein CASSPGAGTSNQPQHF.

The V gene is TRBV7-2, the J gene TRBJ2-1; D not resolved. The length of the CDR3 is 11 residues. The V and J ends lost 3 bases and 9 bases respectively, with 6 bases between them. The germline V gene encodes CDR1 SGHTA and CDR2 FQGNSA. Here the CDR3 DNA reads TGTGCCAGCAGCTTCGGAGCTGAGCAGTTCTTC. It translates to CASSFGAEQFF.

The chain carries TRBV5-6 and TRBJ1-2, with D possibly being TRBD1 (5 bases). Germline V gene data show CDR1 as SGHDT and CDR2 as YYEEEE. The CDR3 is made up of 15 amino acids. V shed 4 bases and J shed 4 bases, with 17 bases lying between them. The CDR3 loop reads CASSPRAGRSYGYTF. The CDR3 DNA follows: TGTGCCAGCAGCCCGAGAGCAGGGCGATCCTATGGCTACACCTTC.